These T cell receptor beta chains were read from a single sample in a study of beta chain features in type 1 diabetes. Generated by immunoSEQ multiplex PCR, the TCRdb table keeps only in-frame clones and is missing some. This sample has about 260,000 clones; approximately 25% occur once, and the top ten carry 0.012%. The sequencing input was naive CD4+ T cells from blood. The receptors come from a young woman with type 1 diabetes. Both conserved end residues are part of each CDR3. Fields, in order: D gene, V gene, clone size, J gene, CDR3 DNA, CDR3 protein. The D gene is left open where the match is weak. Clone size is not always given. Where it is, it says once, few, many or a class for expanded clones.

D gene: -; V gene: TRBV30; clone size: few; J gene: TRBJ1-3; CDR3 DNA: TGTGCCTGGAGTACTGGCTCTGGAAACACCATATATTTT; CDR3 protein: CAWSTGSGNTIYF
D gene: -; V gene: TRBV30; clone size: once; J gene: TRBJ1-1; CDR3 DNA: TGTGCCTGGAAACGAGAGGAAGCTTTCTTT; CDR3 protein: CAWKREEAFF
D gene: TRBD1; V gene: TRBV4-1; clone size: -; J gene: TRBJ1-5; CDR3 DNA: TGCGCCAGCAGCCAAGAAGAGACAGGGGGATTTCAGCCCCAGCATTTT; CDR3 protein: CASSQEETGGFQPQHF
D gene: -; V gene: TRBV28; clone size: -; J gene: TRBJ1-2; CDR3 DNA: TGTGCCAGCATTGGAGGAGTTTACTATGGCTACACCTTC; CDR3 protein: CASIGGVYYGYTF
D gene: -; V gene: TRBV30; clone size: few; J gene: TRBJ1-4; CDR3 DNA: TGTGCCTGGAGGCGACAACCGAAGAATGAAAAACTGTTTTTT; CDR3 protein: CAWRRQPKNEKLFF
D gene: -; V gene: TRBV28; clone size: -; J gene: TRBJ1-2; CDR3 DNA: TGTGCCAGCGATGCCAGGGGATATGGCTACACCTTC; CDR3 protein: CASDARGYGYTF
D gene: TRBD1; V gene: TRBV5-1; clone size: -; J gene: TRBJ1-4; CDR3 DNA: TGCGCCAGCAGCTTGGATACAGGGGACGAAAAACTGTTTTTT; CDR3 protein: CASSLDTGDEKLFF
D gene: TRBD2; V gene: TRBV11-2; clone size: -; J gene: TRBJ2-4; CDR3 DNA: TGTGCCAGCAGCTTAGAGAGTGGACTAGGGCGCGACATTCAGTACTTC; CDR3 protein: CASSLESGLGRDIQYF
D gene: TRBD1; V gene: TRBV29-1; clone size: -; J gene: TRBJ2-5; CDR3 DNA: TGCAGCGTTAAAACGGGAACAGGGGAGGAGACCCAGTACTTC; CDR3 protein: CSVKTGTGEETQYF
D gene: TRBD1; V gene: TRBV7-2; clone size: few; J gene: TRBJ2-5; CDR3 DNA: TGTGCCAGCAGCTCAGGACAGGGACTAGAGACCCAGTACTTC; CDR3 protein: CASSSGQGLETQYF
D gene: -; V gene: TRBV4-1; clone size: -; J gene: TRBJ2-7; CDR3 DNA: TGCGCCAGCAGCCGGGCGGGCTACGAGCAGTACTTC; CDR3 protein: CASSRAGYEQYF
D gene: TRBD2; V gene: TRBV9; clone size: -; J gene: TRBJ2-1; CDR3 DNA: TGTGCCAGCAGCGAGGAGGGACTAGCGGGAGGGCGAGTGAATGAGCAGTTCTTC; CDR3 protein: CASSEEGLAGGRVNEQFF
D gene: TRBD2; V gene: TRBV6-5; clone size: -; J gene: TRBJ2-7; CDR3 DNA: TGTGCCAGCAGACAACTAGCGGGAGACGAGCAGTACTTC; CDR3 protein: CASRQLAGDEQYF
D gene: TRBD2; V gene: TRBV28; clone size: few; J gene: TRBJ2-1; CDR3 DNA: TGTGCCAGCGGCGGGAGGATCGATGAGCAGTTCTTC; CDR3 protein: CASGGRIDEQFF
D gene: -; V gene: TRBV2; clone size: -; J gene: TRBJ2-5; CDR3 DNA: TGTGCCAGCAGACCGGCGAGGGAGACCCAGTACTTC; CDR3 protein: CASRPARETQYF
D gene: -; V gene: TRBV15; clone size: few; J gene: TRBJ1-1; CDR3 DNA: TGTGCCACCAGCACCAGAGTTGAGGCATCTGAAGCTTTCTTT; CDR3 protein: CATSTRVEASEAFF
D gene: -; V gene: TRBV4-1; clone size: -; J gene: TRBJ2-3; CDR3 DNA: TGCGCCAGCAGCCACCTGGCGGCGCAGCAGTATTTT; CDR3 protein: CASSHLAAQQYF
D gene: TRBD1; V gene: TRBV5-1; clone size: few; J gene: TRBJ2-7; CDR3 DNA: TGCGCCAGCAGCTCTCCGGGACAGGGGGTCTCCTACGAGCAGTACTTC; CDR3 protein: CASSSPGQGVSYEQYF
D gene: TRBD2; V gene: TRBV5-1; clone size: -; J gene: TRBJ2-7; CDR3 DNA: TGCGCCAGCAGCTTGGGGACTAGCGGGGTCTACGAGCAGTACTTC; CDR3 protein: CASSLGTSGVYEQYF
D gene: TRBD2; V gene: TRBV4-1; clone size: few; J gene: TRBJ2-7; CDR3 DNA: TGCGCCAGCAGCCAAGATTGGCTAGCGGGACCATACGAGCAGTACTTC; CDR3 protein: CASSQDWLAGPYEQYF
D gene: TRBD2; V gene: TRBV7-2; clone size: -; J gene: TRBJ2-1; CDR3 DNA: TGTGCCAGCACCCTAGGGGGGACTAGGGGTAGGAATGAGCAGTTCTTC; CDR3 protein: CASTLGGTRGRNEQFF
D gene: -; V gene: TRBV5-1; clone size: -; J gene: TRBJ1-1; CDR3 DNA: TGCGCCAGCAGCTCGGGACAGAACACTGAAGCTTTCTTT; CDR3 protein: CASSSGQNTEAFF
D gene: TRBD1; V gene: TRBV29-1; clone size: few; J gene: TRBJ2-5; CDR3 DNA: TGCAGCGTAATAAAGGGGGCTGGCGAGACCCAGTACTTC; CDR3 protein: CSVIKGAGETQYF
D gene: -; V gene: TRBV18; clone size: few; J gene: TRBJ2-1; CDR3 DNA: TGTGCCAGCTCACGCAACAGGGATCTGGGGTACAATGAGCAGTTCTTC; CDR3 protein: CASSRNRDLGYNEQFF
D gene: TRBD2; V gene: TRBV19; clone size: -; J gene: TRBJ2-1; CDR3 DNA: TGTGCCAGTAGTAGTAGCGGGAGGTCCTACAATGAGCAGTTCTTC; CDR3 protein: CASSSSGRSYNEQFF
D gene: -; V gene: TRBV9; clone size: -; J gene: TRBJ1-1; CDR3 DNA: TGTGCCAGCAGCTCGTGGGCGGGCACTGAAGCTTTCTTT; CDR3 protein: CASSSWAGTEAFF
D gene: -; V gene: TRBV29-1; clone size: few; J gene: TRBJ2-2; CDR3 DNA: TGCAGCGTTGTGTGGGACACGGAGCTGTTTTTT; CDR3 protein: CSVVWDTELFF